The TCR beta chain under discussion was sequenced for a study of cytomegalovirus exposure and HLA in healthy donors (dated by TCRdb to the late 2010s). At the level of the whole study: In an earlier analysis of 587 of the donors, about 270 Gb of sequence data and 90 million to 130 million unique TCR beta sequences from 150 million to 200 million T cells were reported. Approximately 310 gigabases of sequencing data and tens of millions of unique TCR sequences were included in an early release covering around 650 HLA-typed donors. Typing coverage differed by locus: A, B, C, DRB1 and DQB1 were typed in about 629-640 donors, DQA1 in roughly 500, DPA1 in around 580, and DPB1 in about 450. The study used immunosequencing to profile the T cell repertoires of 600 to 850 subjects and linked those repertoires to cytomegalovirus serostatus. A later genetic analysis used genome-wide SNP genotypes for about three fifths of the 666 donors, treating that subset as a discovery cohort. In a later analysis, previously published TCR beta repertoires from 600 to 850 donors were re-analyzed and high-resolution HLA genotyping was added so that TCR occurrence patterns could be studied. An earlier analysis of around 540 of the donors applied high-throughput TCR beta sequencing to assess whether each TCR beta V gene segment acted as functional or pseudogenic. Among the roughly 390 genotyped donors, under 90% belonged to the genetic ancestry cluster associated with self-reported Caucasian donors. All discovery cohort repertoires had been generated using a single sequencing platform. HLA typing included class I and class II loci at four-digit resolution. Several DR-DQ haplotypes were handled as single units for association and clustering, since linkage in the cohort was strong. The study combined high-throughput TCR immunosequencing, statistical association of individual TCRs with disease status, and machine learning to predict cytomegalovirus infection status. Donor age, sex, ethnicity and CMV serostatus were compiled alongside the repertoire data. The study aimed to test whether cataloging public T cell receptors could reveal signatures of past pathogen exposure. A separate validation cohort of about 110 different subjects was used in addition to the approximately 670-subject first cohort. Rather than drawing on any new phenotypic data, the later analysis identified candidate immune exposures from TCR beta sequences and the way those sequences occurred across donors. On average, 235,054 unique TCR beta nucleotide sequences were sequenced per donor among some 430 genotyped donors of the cohort, with about 19% of those sequences being non-productive. Overall results and qualifications from the work: A later genetic analysis reported fewer N-insertions in productive TCRs among donors in an Asian-associated ancestry cluster than the roughly 620-donor mean. An association between a missense DCLRE1C variant and V-gene and J-gene trimming of TCR beta chains was found in a later genetic analysis and replicated in an independent cohort. A further reported finding was that TCR beta sequences accurately predicted the HLA-A and HLA-B alleles for most subjects in the first cohort. In the study, some 180 TCR beta chains were listed as associated with cytomegalovirus. According to a later analysis, TCR association rates differed among HLA loci, with DRB1 alleles showing the most associated TCRs and HLA-C alleles showing the fewest. CMV serostatus was the only immune exposure information available for the cohort. Presence/absence analyses assumed roughly uniform sequencing depth across donors, an assumption that may not hold. A later analysis associated some 17,000 TCR beta sequences with specific HLA alleles at a false discovery rate of 0.05. An earlier analysis of several hundred of the donors showed that most TCR beta V segments appeared in productive rearrangements either about 87% or about 30% of the time, which broadly matched IMGT annotations. In vitro tests confirmed that a few of the cytomegalovirus-associated TCR beta chains recognize cytomegalovirus antigens. The 87-base-pair reads could not distinguish some IMGT-functional V segments, including TRBV6-2 and TRBV6-3, so those segments were excluded. A group of highly shared sequence variants was considered likely to be a technical artifact of the sequencing pipeline. Compared with equally common non-associated chains, HLA-associated TCR beta chains in a later analysis were more clonally expanded and had lower generation probabilities. Because counts were too low, roughly 18 rarely observed V segments, including chromosome 9 orphons, were left out of the earlier analysis of 500 to 650 of the donors. This cohort had only TCR beta chains sequenced, and the lack of alpha or paired-chain data limited which features could be detected. In both the original and validation cohorts, the classifier was reported to diagnose cytomegalovirus status with high specificity and sensitivity. When HLA alleles, especially DR and DQ, strongly co-occurred, attributing TCR associations to individual alleles was difficult. Most TCR sequences were seen in very few donors, while some public TCRs were found in many individuals. Correlated functional status among segregating V segments might reflect linkage disequilibrium, but an unknown experimental factor could not be ruled out. The authors suggested that the approach could potentially be extended to other disease states and immunological phenotypes. Because HLA typing was missing for some donors at each locus, association tests included only the typed subset. According to a later analysis, most CMV-associated TCR beta chains appeared to be HLA-restricted, and the HLA associations seemed to be driven largely by CMV exposure. In a later analysis, several top co-occurrence clusters were reported to appear linked to parvovirus B19, influenza, CMV and Epstein-Barr virus.

Sequences MNHEY (CDR1) and SMNVEV (CDR2) are obtained from the germline V gene (reference sequence). Ends trimmed: V by 4 bases, J by 6 bases; bases unmatched to a gene: 6. The CDR3, cysteine through phenylalanine, is 14 amino acids long. Only the CDR3 region is kept as DNA, spanning 42 bases read in frame from base 1. A word on this clone: Which antigen it targets is not known. Per-base qualities were not stored, and no clone one base away is much larger.

The receptor library was made with the immunoSEQ multiplex PCR assay. The multiplex PCR relied on a mix of 60 forward primers for TCR Vbeta segments and 13 reverse primers for TCR Jbeta segments. Amplification of the CDR3 region of rearranged TCR beta genes was performed with a multiplex PCR assay on genomic DNA. Amplified TCR beta libraries were sequenced as 87-base-pair reads on the Illumina HiSeq System. The authors' analysis ran thus. A later analysis tallied 75 million to 95 million unique TCR beta chains across the roughly 610 repertoires, and approximately 12 million of those chains were shared by two or more donors. Raw reads were error-corrected and collapsed into unique sequences with a nearest-neighbor algorithm that merged closely related sequences to remove PCR and sequencing errors. V, D and J gene segments were assigned by aligning CDR3 sequences to IMGT reference sequences. Each retained sequence needed at least a six-nucleotide match to both a V gene segment and a J gene segment. A rearrangement counted as productive if the CDR3 had no stop codons and remained in frame with V and J, and every other rearrangement counted as non-productive. CDR3 was defined according to IMGT convention as the region running from the second conserved V-encoded cysteine to the conserved J-encoded phenylalanine. The earlier analysis of 500 to 650 of the donors excluded any sequence lacking an unambiguous match to a single V gene segment. In an earlier analysis of a few hundred of the donors, V segments were called functional above 56.7% productive rearrangements and were called segregating when the between-donor standard deviation exceeded 5%. A statistical classification framework was built for diagnosing cytomegalovirus status from the catalog of TCR beta chain sequences. In a later analysis, V and J genes were assigned by comparing TCR nucleotide sequences against IMGT/GENE-DB human TR gene sequences. A later analysis assigned CDR3 sequences and most-parsimonious VDJ recombination scenarios with the TCRdist pipeline. A later analysis defined each TCR beta chain by its CDR3 amino acid sequence plus V-gene family, and excluded reads lacking a unique V-gene family. In a later analysis, a few hundred highly shared, low-generation-probability nucleotide sequences were removed to address suspected cross-contamination and a sequencing artifact. In a later analysis, a clonal expansion index was calculated for each public chain from normalized within-repertoire ranks of inferred template counts. In a later analysis, generation probabilities were computed using a VDJ recombination model fitted to out-of-frame rearrangements, and the results were checked against IGoR. In a later analysis, hypergeometric tests were used to score TCR-TCR, TCR-HLA and TCR-CMV co-occurrence, with a repertoire-size bias correction applied to TCR pairs. In a later analysis, false discovery rates were estimated by permuting HLA or CMV assignments 20 times. In a later analysis, co-occurring TCRs were grouped using DBSCAN, and TCRdist sequence similarity was added for clustering within HLA-allele-positive subsets. Repertoires with fewer than 30,000 or more than 120,000 public chains, plus five repertoires with anomalous nucleotide sharing, were excluded from co-occurrence clustering. In its TCRdb copy, this immuneACCESS table keeps in-frame sequences only and misses some clones. Where compared with another copy, unresolved V genes explain less than half of these, and the others have no known cause. For V, J and clone size, that table is used; D and trimming come from the DNA. A total of 60,000 to 80,000 clones appear in this sample, 65% to 85% of them only once. The top ten clones comprise 2.5% to 3.5% of the sample.

The cohort comprised 550 to 700 healthy bone marrow donors. At the time of sampling, every cohort member was nominally healthy, though immune exposures that went unrecorded were likely present. The donor tested CMV seronegative and was one of the 352 seronegative cohort members. A peripheral blood sample was collected from each donor, and TCR beta sequencing was performed on peripheral blood mononuclear cells. The Qiagen DNeasy Blood Extraction Kit was used to extract genomic DNA from the blood cell samples. The sequencing input was PBMCs. This sequence originates from a woman aged 30 to 39 in good health and CMV-seronegative. The sequence joins TRBV27 to TRBJ2-1; 7 central bases correspond to TRBD2. The DNA sequence reads TGTGCCAGCAGTTCGAGGACTAGTTCCAATGAGCAGTTCTTC. Its protein is CASSSRTSSNEQFF.